This passage covers 22 T cell receptor beta chains from one sample sequenced in a study of OX40 agonist ivuxolimab in advanced cancers. Here immunoSEQ multiplex PCR was the method, and the copy in TCRdb shows in-frame clones only, minus some. The sample shows over 65,000 clones, around 91% of them seen only once. The sample was CD4+ or CD8+ T cells sorted from blood, taken in a trial of the OX40 agonist ivuxolimab. The source of these receptors is an adult with an advanced solid tumor such as melanoma, head and neck, liver or kidney cancer.

The chain recombines TRBV7-2 with TRBJ2-5, with a possible D match to TRBD2 (5 bases). The germline V and J ends were trimmed by 4 bases and 1 base, with 13 bases remaining between them. CDR1 SGHTA and CDR2 FQGNSA come from the germline V gene. The CDR3 totals 15 residues. CDR3 sequence: CASSYRTTSQETQYF. CDR3 coding DNA: TGTGCCAGCAGCTATCGGACCACTAGCCAAGAGACCCAGTACTTC.

The gene calls are TRBV7-2 and TRBJ2-2; D may be TRBD1 (5 bases). This CDR3 is 14 amino acids long. V lost 3 bases and J 3 bases, leaving 8 bases between the germline ends. Germline values: CDR1 SGHTA, CDR2 FQGNSA. The CDR3, as DNA: TGTGCCAGCAGCTTTCAAGGGGACACCGGGGAGCTGTTTTTT. Translated, it gives CASSFQGDTGELFF.

The chain combines TRBV2 with TRBJ2-7, with TRBD1 matching 8 bases. Per the germline V gene, CDR1 is SNHLY and CDR2 is FYNNEI. The CDR3 runs 13 residues. V gave up 7 bases and J gave up 6 bases; unmatched junction bases: 8. The CDR3 DNA is TGTGCCAGCACCTTGACAGGGGTGAGCGAGCAGTACTTC. It codes for CASTLTGVSEQYF.

This chain links TRBV19 with TRBJ2-1, with D tentatively TRBD1 or TRBD2 (5 bases each). The CDR3 sequence is 13 residues long. Deletions cut 6 bases from V and 6 bases from J, with 12 bases between. Germline V gene data show CDR1 as LNHDA and CDR2 as SQIVND (reference sequence). CDR3 sequence reads: CASSPGTRNEQFF. The CDR3 DNA is TGTGCCAGTAGCCCCGGGACCCGCAATGAGCAGTTCTTC.

This chain joins TRBV9 and TRBJ2-4; 9 bases are shared with TRBD2. The germline V gene encodes CDR1 SGDLS and CDR2 YYNGEE. V lost 0 bases and J lost 3; bases outside the gene matches: 7. The CDR3 contains 17 residues. This CDR3 reads CASSVGSLAGFKNIQYF. The CDR3 DNA reads TGTGCCAGCAGCGTAGGGAGCCTAGCGGGATTCAAAAACATTCAGTACTTC.

This clone was recorded only once. The V call is TRBV5-4, the J call TRBJ2-1; 11 bases line up with TRBD2. CDR1 and CDR2 (germline): SGHNT, YYREEE (reference sequence). V trimming: 3 bases; J trimming: 10 bases; junction bases outside the gene matches: 21. The CDR3 sequence is 19 residues long. CDR3 region: CASSSPEFSGGAPGFEQFF. Written as DNA, the CDR3 is TGTGCCAGCAGCTCCCCTGAATTTAGCGGGGGGGCCCCGGGTTTCGAGCAGTTCTTC.

J is TRBJ2-2 and V is TRBV7-9; D possibly corresponds to TRBD1 (6 bases). CDR3 size: 15 residues. Deletions cut 5 bases from V and 6 bases from J, with 16 bases between. The germline gives CDR1 SEHNR, CDR2 FQNEAQ (reference sequence). The CDR3 region is CASSNLGWGPGELFF. In DNA, the CDR3 is TGTGCCAGCAGCAACCTGGGGTGGGGGCCCGGGGAGCTGTTTTTT.

This chain links TRBV6-5 with TRBJ1-1, with D unclear. Germline CDR1 and CDR2: MNHEY and SVGAGI. The length of the CDR3 is 14 residues. V dropped 6 bases and J dropped 1 base, with 12 bases sitting between them. The CDR3 DNA reads as TGTGCCAGCAGGCCAACTAAGACGAACACTGAAGCTTTCTTT. It encodes CASRPTKTNTEAFF.

This clone was counted a single time. V gene TRBV19 combines with J gene TRBJ2-2; possible D gene TRBD2, 7 bases. The CDR3 covers 16 residues. Germline lookup yields CDR1 LNHDA and CDR2 SQIVND (reference sequence). V lost 3 bases and J 5 bases, leaving 16 bases between the germline ends. CDR3 nucleotide sequence: TGTGCCAGTAGTATTAGTACCGGGGGGCGGACCGGGGAGCTGTTTTTT. This sequence encodes CASSISTGGRTGELFF. The variable domain in full, completed from reference TRBV19 and TRBJ2-2, reads DGGITQSPKYLFRKEGQNVTLSCEQNLNHDAMYWYRQDPGQGLRLIYYSQIVNDFQKGDIAEGYSVSREKKESFPLTVTSAQKNPTAFYLCASSISTGGRTGELFFGEGSRLTVL.

The chain links TRBV19 to TRBJ1-1, with TRBD1 matching over 8 bases. Germline V gives CDR1 LNHDA, CDR2 SQIVND (reference sequence). The CDR3 is 15 residues long. V trimming: 10 bases; J trimming: 1 base; junction bases outside the gene matches: 11. The CDR3 region is CANSDSGGENTEAFF. The CDR3 nucleotides are TGTGCCAATTCCGACTCAGGGGGCGAGAACACTGAAGCTTTCTTT.

CDR3 in DNA: TGCGCCAGCAGCTCTAGCGGGGGTAACCACAATGAGCAGTTCTTC. Its translation: CASSSSGGNHNEQFF. This chain connects TRBV5-1 to TRBJ2-1; 10 bases match TRBD2. The CDR3 spans 15 residues. Germline V gene data show CDR1 as SGHRS and CDR2 as YFSETQ. V trimming: 3 bases; J trimming: 5 bases; junction bases outside the gene matches: 5.

The rearrangement links TRBV6-1 to TRBJ2-1; tentatively, D is TRBD1 (5 bases). V was clipped by 6 bases and J by 6 bases, with 9 bases between them. CDR3 length: 12 amino acids. From germline, CDR1 is MNHNS and CDR2 SASEGT. Here the CDR3 reads CASRTASNEQFF. CDR3 DNA: TGTGCCAGCAGGACAGCTTCCAATGAGCAGTTCTTC.

This chain uses TRBV19 with TRBJ2-7, with D tentatively TRBD1 (5 bases). Deletions cut 3 bases from V and 0 bases from J, with 9 bases between. Germline lookup yields CDR1 LNHDA and CDR2 SQIVND (reference sequence). This CDR3 comprises 14 residues. CDR3 sequence (DNA): TGTGCCAGTAGTATCCGACAGCGCTCCTACGAGCAGTACTTC. It translates to CASSIRQRSYEQYF. Full variable domain (rest looked up from reference TRBV19 and TRBJ2-7): DGGITQSPKYLFRKEGQNVTLSCEQNLNHDAMYWYRQDPGQGLRLIYYSQIVNDFQKGDIAEGYSVSREKKESFPLTVTSAQKNPTAFYLCASSIRQRSYEQYFGPGTRLTVT.

CDR3 DNA sequence: TGTGCCAGTAGGGCACTAGCGGGAGTCGATGAGCAGTTCTTC. Translation: CASRALAGVDEQFF. The rearrangement uses TRBV19 and TRBJ2-1; 11 bases align to TRBD2. CDR3 size: 14 residues. Germline-derived CDR1 and CDR2 are LNHDA and SQIVND (reference sequence). V lost 6 bases to trimming and J lost 8 bases; unmatched junction nucleotides: 6.

This clone was seen only once. The genes are TRBV28 and TRBJ1-1; weak D call: TRBD1 (6 bases). V was trimmed by 2 bases and J by 5 bases, leaving 12 bases between them. The V gene's germline CDR1 is MDHEN and CDR2 SYDVKM. This CDR3 is built from 14 residues. CDR3 in DNA: TGTGCCAGCAGTTTACAGGGGATGTGGACTGAAGCTTTCTTT. This encodes CASSLQGMWTEAFF.

This rearrangement joins TRBV29-1 to TRBJ2-1; TRBD2 matches 8 bases. CDR1 SQVTM and CDR2 ANQGSEA come from the germline V gene. The CDR3 spans 15 residues. With 2 bases clipped from V and 5 bases from J, the junction kept 8 bases outside the gene matches. CDR3 sequence: CSVETASGYNNEQFF. For the CDR3, the DNA is TGCAGCGTTGAAACAGCTAGCGGGTACAACAATGAGCAGTTCTTC.

The chain has TRBV9 and TRBJ1-6; D might be TRBD1 (6 bases). The CDR3 loop spans 18 amino acids. Germline V gives CDR1 SGDLS, CDR2 YYNGEE. V was cut by 1 base and J by 6 bases, with 20 bases left in between. This CDR3 is CASSVSGAPIAGNSPLHF. DNA of the CDR3: TGTGCCAGCAGCGTATCGGGGGCCCCGATCGCGGGTAATTCACCCCTCCACTTT. The full variable domain, in which reference TRBV9 and TRBJ1-6 provide the parts outside the CDR3, is DSGVTQTPKHLITATGQRVTLRCSPRSGDLSVYWYQQSLDQGLQFLIQYYNGEERAKGNILERFSAQQFPDLHSELNLSSLELGDSALYFCASSVSGAPIAGNSPLHFGNGTRLTVT.

V usage is TRBV7-9 and J usage is TRBJ1-2, with a weak D call TRBD1 (6 bases). The V end lost 5 bases, the J end lost 7 bases, and 23 bases lay between the germline ends. Per the germline V gene, CDR1 is SEHNR and CDR2 is FQNEAQ (reference sequence). This CDR3 comprises 16 residues. The CDR3 nucleotides read TGTGCCAGCAGCCGTGGGGAAAATCGGGACATGGGTGGCTACACCTTC. Protein sequence: CASSRGENRDMGGYTF.

The rearrangement uses TRBV5-6 and TRBJ2-5, with TRBD1 identical over 8 bases. Unmatched junction bases numbered 9, after V lost 0 bases and J lost 5 bases. Germline V gene lookup returns CDR1 SGHDT and CDR2 YYEEEE. The CDR3 length is 16 residues. This chain's CDR3 is CASSLVGTGTMETQYF. For the CDR3, the DNA is TGTGCCAGCAGCTTGGTCGGGACAGGTACGATGGAGACCCAGTACTTC.

The chain is built from TRBV9 and TRBJ2-7; 11 nucleotides align to TRBD2. The V gene end was trimmed by 3 bases and the J gene end by 9 bases; junction bases not matched to a gene: 11. Looked up from germline, CDR1 is SGDLS and CDR2 is YYNGEE. This CDR3 region has 15 residues. The CDR3 DNA follows: TGTGCCAGCAGCGAACTAGCGGGAGTTAGTGTAAGGCAGTACTTC. Translation: CASSELAGVSVRQYF.

The chain has TRBV5-1 and TRBJ1-1; 11 bases match TRBD1. The V and J ends lost 4 bases and 4 bases, in that order; junction bases with no gene match: 9. The CDR3 extends over 16 amino acids. Germline CDR1 SGHRS, CDR2 YFSETQ. The DNA for the CDR3 is TGCGCCAGCAGCCCGGTGGGACAGGGGGTTGGCACTGAAGCTTTCTTT. This encodes CASSPVGQGVGTEAFF.

The chain recombines TRBV4-2 with TRBJ2-5, with D possibly being TRBD1 (6 bases). The V end lost 1 base, the J end lost 1 base, and 10 bases lay between the germline ends. Germline V lookup: CDR1 LGHNA, CDR2 YNFKEQ. The CDR3 extends over 15 amino acids. CDR3 bases: TGTGCCAGCAGCCAAGCGGGACAATCCCAAGAGACCCAGTACTTC. Its translation: CASSQAGQSQETQYF.